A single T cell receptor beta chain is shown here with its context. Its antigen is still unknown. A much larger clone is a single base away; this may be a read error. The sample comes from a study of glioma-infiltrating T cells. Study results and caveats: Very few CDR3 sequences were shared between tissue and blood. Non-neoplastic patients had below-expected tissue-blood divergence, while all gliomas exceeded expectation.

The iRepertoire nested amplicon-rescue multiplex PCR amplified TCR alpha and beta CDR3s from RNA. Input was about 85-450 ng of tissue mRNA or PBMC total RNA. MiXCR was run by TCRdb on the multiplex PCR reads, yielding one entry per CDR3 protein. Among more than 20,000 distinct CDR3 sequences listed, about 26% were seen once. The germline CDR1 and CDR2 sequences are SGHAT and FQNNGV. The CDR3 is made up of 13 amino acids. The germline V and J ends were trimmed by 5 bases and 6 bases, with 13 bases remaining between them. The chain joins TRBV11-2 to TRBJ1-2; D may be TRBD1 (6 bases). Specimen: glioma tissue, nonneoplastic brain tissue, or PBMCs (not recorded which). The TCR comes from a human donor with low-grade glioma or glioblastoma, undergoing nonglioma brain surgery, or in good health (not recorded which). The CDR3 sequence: CASSPRTEDGYTF. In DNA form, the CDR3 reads TGTGCCAGCAGCCCTAGGACAGAGGATGGCTACACCTTC. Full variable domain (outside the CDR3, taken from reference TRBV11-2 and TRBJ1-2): EAGVAQSPRYKIIEKRQSVAFWCNPISGHATLYWYQQILGQGPKLLIQFQNNGVVDDSQLPKDRFSAERLKGVDSTLKIQPAKLEDSAVYLCASSPRTEDGYTFGSGTRLTVV.